Below, 3 T cell receptor beta chains from the same sample are listed, as sequenced in a study of control samples from healthy donors and cancer patients. Here immunoSEQ multiplex PCR was the method, and the copy in TCRdb shows in-frame clones only, minus some. The sample carries some 100,000 clones, about nine tenths recorded once. The sample consisted of blood. The receptors originated from a human donor in good health. The donor label of this sample is uncertain.

The chain carries TRBV7-2 and TRBJ2-7; a possible D gene is TRBD1 (6 bases). The CDR3 has 14 amino acids. Germline CDR1 is SGHTA and CDR2 is FQGNSA. Trimming stripped 6 bases from V and 0 bases from J, with 12 bases between. The CDR3 is CASRRQVPSYEQYF. The CDR3 nucleotides are TGTGCCAGCAGACGACAGGTGCCCTCCTACGAGCAGTACTTC.

CDR3 bases: TGTGCCAGCAGCAAAGACAGCACAGCCTACGAGCAGTACTTC. It yields the protein CASSKDSTAYEQYF. The rearrangement uses TRBV21-1 and TRBJ2-7; the table calls TRBD1, which could not be checked here. TRBV21-1 is a known pseudogene. The CDR3 consists of 14 residues.

The V gene is TRBV19, the J gene TRBJ1-2; TRBD1 aligns across 9 bases. Germline trimming cut 3 bases from V and 3 bases from J; bases unmatched to any gene: 5. CDR1 is LNHDA, CDR2 SQIVND, per germline (reference sequence). The CDR3 spans 15 residues. CDR3 sequence reads: CASSMFRTGDYGYTF. CDR3 coding DNA: TGTGCCAGTAGTATGTTTAGGACAGGGGACTATGGCTACACCTTC.